The clone carrying this T cell receptor (beta chain) has only a few counts. The TCRbeta library incorporated unique molecular identifiers. TCRdb itself ran the PCR reads through MiXCR, one entry per CDR3 protein. The sample shows about 610,000 distinct CDR3 sequences, more than 9% of them seen only once. These data originate in a study of T-cell reconstitution after alpha-beta-depleted transplantation in children. The length of the CDR3 is 15 residues. The V gene end was trimmed by 5 bases and the J gene end by 3 bases; junction bases not matched to a gene: 11. Germline-derived CDR1 and CDR2 are DFQATT and SNEGSKA (reference sequence).

Sequencing used PBMCs from the stem cell graft donor, obtained from the stem cell graft. This clonotype was obtained from a human donor who donated a stem cell graft to a child with acute myeloid leukemia. The chain uses TRBV20-1 and TRBJ2-3, with 7 bases matching TRBD2. The CDR3 DNA follows: TGCAGTGCTCACCCACTAGCGAGAAGGACAGATACGCAGTATTTT. Translated, it gives CSAHPLARRTDTQYF.